The entry that follows covers one TCR beta chain sequence. Its matching antigen is unknown. The method was immunoSEQ multiplex PCR; TCRdb's version includes in-frame clones alone and lacks a portion of them. The sample shows 100,000 to 150,000 clones, roughly nine tenths of them seen only once. These data are taken from a study of T cell responses to AZD1222 COVID-19 vaccine. Points from the study as a whole: The reported proportion of spike-specific TCRs targeting unmutated variant regions was nearly half.

Trimming removed 3 bases from V and 0 bases from J; junction bases left unmatched: 6. Germline CDR1 and CDR2: KGHDR and SFDVKD. CDR3 size: 19 residues. This clonotype was obtained from an adult in good health. Sample: peripheral blood, taken on day 0 of AZD1222 vaccination. This chain links TRBV24-1 with TRBJ2-6; 11 nucleotides line up with TRBD2. CDR3 sequence reads: CATSDPSGGQSSGANVLTF. The CDR3 DNA is TGTGCCACCAGTGATCCTAGCGGGGGGCAAAGCTCTGGGGCCAACGTCCTGACTTTC.